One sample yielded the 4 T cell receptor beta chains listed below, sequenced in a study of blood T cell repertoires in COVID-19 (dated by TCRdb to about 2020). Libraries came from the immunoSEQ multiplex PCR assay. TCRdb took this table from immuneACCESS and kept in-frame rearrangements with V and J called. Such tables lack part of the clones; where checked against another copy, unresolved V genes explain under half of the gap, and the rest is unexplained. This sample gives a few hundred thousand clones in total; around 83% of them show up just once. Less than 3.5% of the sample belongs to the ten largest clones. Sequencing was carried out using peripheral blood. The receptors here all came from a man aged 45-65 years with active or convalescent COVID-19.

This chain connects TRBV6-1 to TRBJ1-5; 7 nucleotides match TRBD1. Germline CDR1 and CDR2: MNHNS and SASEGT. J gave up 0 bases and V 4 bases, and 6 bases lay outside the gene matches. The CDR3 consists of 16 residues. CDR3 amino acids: CASSAEGQISNQPQHF. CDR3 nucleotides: TGTGCCAGCAGTGCTGAGGGACAGATTAGCAATCAGCCCCAGCATTTT.

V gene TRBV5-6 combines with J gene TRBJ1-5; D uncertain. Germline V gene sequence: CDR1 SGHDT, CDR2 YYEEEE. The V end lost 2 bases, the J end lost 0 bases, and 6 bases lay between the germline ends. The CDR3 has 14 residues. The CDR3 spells CASSFSGSNQPQHF. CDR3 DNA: TGTGCCAGCAGCTTTTCAGGTAGCAATCAGCCCCAGCATTTT.

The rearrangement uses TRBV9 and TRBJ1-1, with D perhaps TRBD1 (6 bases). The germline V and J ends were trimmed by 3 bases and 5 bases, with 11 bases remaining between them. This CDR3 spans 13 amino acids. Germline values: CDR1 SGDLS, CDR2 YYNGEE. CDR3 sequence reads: CASSAQGWTEAFF. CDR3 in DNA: TGTGCCAGCAGCGCACAGGGTTGGACTGAAGCTTTCTTT.

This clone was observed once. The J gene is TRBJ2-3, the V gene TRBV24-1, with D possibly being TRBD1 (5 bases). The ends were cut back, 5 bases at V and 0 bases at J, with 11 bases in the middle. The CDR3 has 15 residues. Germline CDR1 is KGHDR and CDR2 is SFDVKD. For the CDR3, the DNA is TGTGCCACCAGTGTGGGGCCAGGAAGCACAGATACGCAGTATTTT. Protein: CATSVGPGSTDTQYF.